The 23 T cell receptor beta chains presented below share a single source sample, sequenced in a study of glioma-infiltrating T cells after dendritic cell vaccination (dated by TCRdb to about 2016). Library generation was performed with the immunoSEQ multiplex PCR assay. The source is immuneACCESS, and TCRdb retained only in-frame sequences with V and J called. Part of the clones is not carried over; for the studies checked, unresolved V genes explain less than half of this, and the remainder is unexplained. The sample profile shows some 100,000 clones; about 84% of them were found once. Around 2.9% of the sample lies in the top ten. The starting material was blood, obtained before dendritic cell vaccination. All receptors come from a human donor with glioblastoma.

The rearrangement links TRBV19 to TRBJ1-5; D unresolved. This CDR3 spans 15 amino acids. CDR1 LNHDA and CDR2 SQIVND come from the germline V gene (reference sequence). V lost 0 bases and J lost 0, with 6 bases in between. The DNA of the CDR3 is TGTGCCAGTAGTATAGATCGCTATAGCAATCAGCCCCAGCATTTT. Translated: CASSIDRYSNQPQHF.

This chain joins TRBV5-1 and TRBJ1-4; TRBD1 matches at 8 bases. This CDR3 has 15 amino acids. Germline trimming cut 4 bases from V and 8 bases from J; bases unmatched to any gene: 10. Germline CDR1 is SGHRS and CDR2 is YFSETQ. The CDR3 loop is CASSVLTGAGEKLFF. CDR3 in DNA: TGCGCCAGCAGCGTTTTGACAGGGGCCGGGGAAAAACTGTTTTTT.

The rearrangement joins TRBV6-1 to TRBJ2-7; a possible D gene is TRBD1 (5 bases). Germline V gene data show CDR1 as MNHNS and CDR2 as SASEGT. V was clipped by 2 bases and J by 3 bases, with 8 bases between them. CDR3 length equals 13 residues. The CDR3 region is CASSEKGNYEQYF. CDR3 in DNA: TGTGCCAGCAGTGAAAAGGGGAACTACGAGCAGTACTTC.

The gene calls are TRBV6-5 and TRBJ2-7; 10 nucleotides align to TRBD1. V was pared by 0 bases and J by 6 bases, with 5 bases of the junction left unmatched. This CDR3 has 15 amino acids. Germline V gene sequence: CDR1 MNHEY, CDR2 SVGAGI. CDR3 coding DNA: TGTGCCAGCAGTTACTCGCGGACAGGGGGTAGCGAGCAGTACTTC. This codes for CASSYSRTGGSEQYF.

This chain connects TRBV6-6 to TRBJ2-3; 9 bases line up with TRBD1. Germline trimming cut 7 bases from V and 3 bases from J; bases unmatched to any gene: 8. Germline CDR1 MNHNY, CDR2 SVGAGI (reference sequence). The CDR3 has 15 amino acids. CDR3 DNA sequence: TGTGCCAGCAAGATCGACAGGGGGATAACAGATACGCAGTATTTT. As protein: CASKIDRGITDTQYF.

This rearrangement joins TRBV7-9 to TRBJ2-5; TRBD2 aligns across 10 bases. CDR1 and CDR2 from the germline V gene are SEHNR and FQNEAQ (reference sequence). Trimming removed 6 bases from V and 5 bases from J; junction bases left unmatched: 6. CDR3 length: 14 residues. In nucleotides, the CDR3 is TGTGCCAGCAGTACTAGCGGGAATTGGGAGACCCAGTACTTC. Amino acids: CASSTSGNWETQYF.

The CDR3 region has the DNA TGTGCCAGCAGTTACGGGACAGACAATTCACCCCTCCACTTT. It is translated as CASSYGTDNSPLHF. J is TRBJ1-6 and V is TRBV6-5, with 7 bases matching TRBD1. The germline V gene encodes CDR1 MNHEY and CDR2 SVGAGI. Trimming cost V 2 bases and J 7 bases; bases outside gene matches: 2. The CDR3 is 14 residues long.

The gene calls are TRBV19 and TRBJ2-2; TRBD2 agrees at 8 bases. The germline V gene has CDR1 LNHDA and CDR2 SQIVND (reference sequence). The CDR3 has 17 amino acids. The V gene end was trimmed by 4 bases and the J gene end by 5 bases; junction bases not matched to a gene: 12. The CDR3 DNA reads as TGTGCCAGTAGTACCGATAACCGACTAGCGCGAACCGGGGAGCTGTTTTTT. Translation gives CASSTDNRLARTGELFF.

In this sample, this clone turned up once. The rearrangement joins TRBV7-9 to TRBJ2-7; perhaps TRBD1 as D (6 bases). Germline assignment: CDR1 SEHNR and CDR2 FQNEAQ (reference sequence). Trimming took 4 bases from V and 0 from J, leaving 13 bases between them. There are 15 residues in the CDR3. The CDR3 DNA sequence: TGTGCCAGCAGCTCCTGGACAGACAGCTCCTACGAGCAGTACTTC. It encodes CASSSWTDSSYEQYF.

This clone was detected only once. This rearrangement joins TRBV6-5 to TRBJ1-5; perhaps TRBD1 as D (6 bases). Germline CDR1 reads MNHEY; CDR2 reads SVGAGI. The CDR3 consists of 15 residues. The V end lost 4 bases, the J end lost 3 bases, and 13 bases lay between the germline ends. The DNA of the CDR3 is TGTGCCAGCAGTTCAGGGGATCGGAACAATCAGCCCCAGCATTTT. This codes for CASSSGDRNNQPQHF.

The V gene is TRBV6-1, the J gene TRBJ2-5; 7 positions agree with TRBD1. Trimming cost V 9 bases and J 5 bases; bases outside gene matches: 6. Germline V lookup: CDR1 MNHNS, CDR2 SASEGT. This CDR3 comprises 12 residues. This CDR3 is CASRDREETQYF. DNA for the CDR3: TGTGCCAGTAGAGACAGGGAGGAGACCCAGTACTTC.

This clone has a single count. CDR3 in DNA: TGCGCCAGCAGCCAAGGTCGGGACAGAGTTAACTATGGCTACACCTTC. Its translation is CASSQGRDRVNYGYTF. The chain is built from TRBV4-1 and TRBJ1-2; 7 nucleotides match TRBD1. V shed 1 base, J shed 1 base, and the junction held 6 bases outside the gene matches. From germline, CDR1 is MGHRA and CDR2 YSYEKL. The CDR3 covers 16 residues.

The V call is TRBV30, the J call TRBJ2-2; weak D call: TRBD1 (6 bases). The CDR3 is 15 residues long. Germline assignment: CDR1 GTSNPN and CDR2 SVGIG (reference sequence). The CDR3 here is CASKTGPGNTGELFF. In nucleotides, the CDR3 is TGTGCTTCCAAAACAGGGCCGGGAAACACCGGGGAGCTGTTTTTT. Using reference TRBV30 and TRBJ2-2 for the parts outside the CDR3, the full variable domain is SQTIHQWPATLVQPVGSPLSLECTVEGTSNPNLYWYRQAAGRGLQLLFYSVGIGQISSEVPQNLSASRPQDRQFILSSKKLLLSDSGFYLCASKTGPGNTGELFFGEGSRLTVL.

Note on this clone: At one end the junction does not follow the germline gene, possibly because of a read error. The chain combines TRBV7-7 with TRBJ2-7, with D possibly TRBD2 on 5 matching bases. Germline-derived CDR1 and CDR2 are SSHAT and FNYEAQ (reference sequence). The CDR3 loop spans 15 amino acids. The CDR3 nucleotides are TGTGCTAGCAGCTTTTCGACCGACGCGAGGGACGAGCAGTACTTC. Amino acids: CASSFSTDARDEQYF.

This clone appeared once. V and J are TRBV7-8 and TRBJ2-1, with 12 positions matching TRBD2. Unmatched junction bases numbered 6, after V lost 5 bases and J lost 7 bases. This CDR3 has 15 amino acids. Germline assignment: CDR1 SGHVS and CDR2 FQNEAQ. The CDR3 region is CASSVTTSGRNEQFF. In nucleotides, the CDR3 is TGTGCCAGCAGCGTCACTACTAGCGGGAGGAATGAGCAGTTCTTC.

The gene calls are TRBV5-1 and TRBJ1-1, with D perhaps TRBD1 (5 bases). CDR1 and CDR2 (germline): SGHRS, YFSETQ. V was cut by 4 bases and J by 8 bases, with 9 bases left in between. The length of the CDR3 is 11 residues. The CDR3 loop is CASSTEGEAFF. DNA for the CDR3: TGCGCCAGCAGCACGGAGGGGGAAGCTTTCTTT.

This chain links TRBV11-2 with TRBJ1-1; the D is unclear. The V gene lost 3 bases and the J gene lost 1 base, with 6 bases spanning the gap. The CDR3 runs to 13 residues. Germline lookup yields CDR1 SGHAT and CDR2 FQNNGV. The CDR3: CASSFAGNTEAFF. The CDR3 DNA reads TGTGCCAGCAGCTTTGCGGGGAACACTGAAGCTTTCTTT.

CDR3 in DNA: TGTGCCAGCAGCGGGGGGGATCCCACAGATACGCAGTATTTT. Translating gives CASSGGDPTDTQYF. This chain uses TRBV6-4 with TRBJ2-3, with TRBD2 matching 8 bases. Germline V CDR1 and CDR2: MRHNA, SNTAGT. This CDR3 region has 14 residues. V lost 6 bases and J lost 2; bases outside the gene matches: 4.

The CDR3 DNA is TGTGCCAGCAGTGAAGGTCAGCGGGGTAGCACAGATACGCAGTATTTT. Translating it yields CASSEGQRGSTDTQYF. The chain combines TRBV2 with TRBJ2-3, with 7 positions matching TRBD2. The CDR3 spans 16 residues. Unmatched junction bases numbered 4, after V lost 1 base and J lost 0 bases. Germline CDR1 and CDR2: SNHLY and FYNNEI.

In DNA, the CDR3 is TGTGCCACCCGAGGTAGGTCTTCCTACGAGCAGTACTTC. The encoded protein is CATRGRSSYEQYF. J is TRBJ2-7 and V is TRBV19; no clear D. The CDR3 covers 13 residues. V lost 10 bases to trimming and J lost 1 base, with 14 bases between them. The germline V gene has CDR1 LNHDA and CDR2 SQIVND (reference sequence).

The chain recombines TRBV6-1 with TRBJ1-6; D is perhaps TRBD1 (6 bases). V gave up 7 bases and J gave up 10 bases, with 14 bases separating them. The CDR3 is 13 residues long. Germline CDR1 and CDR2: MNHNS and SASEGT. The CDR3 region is CASTLRQDSPLHF. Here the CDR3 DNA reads TGTGCCAGCACCCTGAGACAGGACTCACCCCTCCACTTT.

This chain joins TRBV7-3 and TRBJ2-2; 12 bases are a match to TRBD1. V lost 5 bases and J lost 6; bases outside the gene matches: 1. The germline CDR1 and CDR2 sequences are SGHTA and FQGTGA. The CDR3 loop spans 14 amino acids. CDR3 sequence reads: CASSGTGGSGELFF. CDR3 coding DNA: TGTGCCAGCAGCGGGACAGGGGGCTCCGGGGAGCTGTTTTTT.

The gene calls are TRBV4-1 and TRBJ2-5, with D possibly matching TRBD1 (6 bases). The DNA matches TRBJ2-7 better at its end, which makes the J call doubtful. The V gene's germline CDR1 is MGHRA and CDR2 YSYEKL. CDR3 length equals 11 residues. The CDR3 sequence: CASSQGAEQYF. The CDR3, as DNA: TGCGCCAGCAGCCAGGGGGCCGAGCAGTACTTC.